The 27 T cell receptor beta chains below were found in one sample sequenced in a study of shared clonotypes between healthy human individuals. Only in-frame clones appear in the TCRdb table, and some are missing; sequencing was by immunoSEQ multiplex PCR. The repertoire consists of millions of clones, with approximately 94% occurring once and the leading ten covering 1.1%. Naive CD8 cells were CD45RO-negative, positively selected for CCR7, excluding terminally differentiated effector memory CD45RA+ cells. The source material was naive CD8+ T cells sorted from blood. Source of these receptors: a young man in good health.

This chain joins TRBV4-1 and TRBJ2-7; perhaps TRBD1 as D (6 bases). The CDR3 has 13 residues. Trimming removed 5 bases from V and 2 bases from J, with 10 bases in between. Germline CDR1 and CDR2: MGHRA and YSYEKL. DNA for the CDR3: TGCGCCAGCAGCGCCCGGGACACCTACGAGCAGTACTTC. It codes for CASSARDTYEQYF.

The V gene is TRBV14, the J gene TRBJ1-2, with D maybe TRBD1 (6 bases). Between the trimmed V and J ends, which lost 2 bases and 2 bases, there was a span of 9 bases. CDR1 and CDR2 (germline): SGHDN, FVKESK. The CDR3 is 14 amino acids. In DNA, the CDR3 is TGTGCCAGCAGCCAACCGGGGGCCAACTATGGCTACACCTTC. Protein: CASSQPGANYGYTF.

This clone appeared once. This chain connects TRBV30 to TRBJ2-7; unclear D gene. Germline-derived CDR1 and CDR2 are GTSNPN and SVGIG (reference sequence). V was clipped by 4 bases and J by 4 bases, with 17 bases between them. The CDR3 length is 14 residues. CDR3 in amino acids: CAWTTPEYPYEQYF. The CDR3 nucleotides are TGTGCCTGGACCACGCCGGAGTACCCTTACGAGCAGTACTTC.

This clone was seen a few times. The same CDR3 is also encoded by other DNA sequences in this sample. This chain joins TRBV27 and TRBJ2-7, with 8 bases lining up with TRBD1. CDR1 is MNHEY, CDR2 SMNVEV, per germline (reference sequence). V shed 5 bases, J shed 1 base, and the junction held 1 base outside the gene matches. The CDR3 extends over 13 amino acids. The CDR3 is CASSRQGSYEQYF. CDR3 bases: TGTGCCAGCAGTCGACAGGGGTCCTACGAGCAGTACTTC.

CDR3: CASSGGGTSGSPYNEQFF. The CDR3 region has the DNA TGTGCCAGCAGCGGGGGAGGGACTAGCGGGAGCCCATACAATGAGCAGTTCTTC. The chain joins TRBV11-2 to TRBJ2-1; TRBD2 matches at 14 bases. The CDR3 consists of 18 residues. The germline V gene encodes CDR1 SGHAT and CDR2 FQNNGV. The junction had 10 bases not matched to a gene; V was cut back by 5 bases and J by 4 bases.

The chain is built from TRBV7-2 and TRBJ2-7; D gene uncertain. The CDR3 runs to 13 residues. V was trimmed by 0 bases and J by 2 bases, leaving 5 bases between them. The germline gives CDR1 SGHTA, CDR2 FQGNSA. The CDR3 coding sequence is TGTGCCAGCAGCTTAGCGACCCCCTACGAGCAGTACTTC. Amino acid sequence: CASSLATPYEQYF.

The rearrangement links TRBV5-1 to TRBJ1-6; 10 positions agree with TRBD1. Losses at the gene ends were 2 bases for V and 10 bases for J; bases not matched to a gene: 12. CDR3 length: 17 amino acids. Germline-derived CDR1 and CDR2 are SGHRS and YFSETQ. CDR3 in amino acids: CASSFNYGQGDGSPLHF. CDR3 bases: TGCGCCAGCAGCTTCAATTACGGACAGGGGGACGGGTCACCCCTCCACTTT.

The chain uses TRBV27 and TRBJ1-2, with D unresolved. The CDR3 spans 13 residues. Trimming cost V 3 bases and J 5 bases, with 10 bases left between them. CDR1 MNHEY and CDR2 SMNVEV come from the germline V gene (reference sequence). This CDR3 is CASSFHPLYGYTF. For the CDR3, the DNA is TGTGCCAGCAGTTTCCACCCCCTGTATGGCTACACCTTC.

The rearrangement links TRBV30 to TRBJ1-2; D gene ambiguous. CDR1 and CDR2 (germline): GTSNPN, SVGIG (reference sequence). This CDR3 contains 11 residues. V lost 4 bases, J lost 7 bases, and 10 bases lay in between. The CDR3, as DNA: TGTGCCTGGATAGAAGGGAGTGGCTACACCTTC. Protein: CAWIEGSGYTF.

This chain connects TRBV6-6 to TRBJ2-3; possible D gene TRBD1, 6 bases. V lost 4 bases and J lost 0, with 14 bases in between. CDR1 is MNHNY and CDR2 is SVGAGI in the germline V gene (reference sequence). The CDR3 is 16 residues long. The CDR3 spells CASSLTGTTSTDTQYF. CDR3 nucleotide sequence: TGTGCCAGCAGTTTGACCGGGACAACTAGCACAGATACGCAGTATTTT.

The V call is TRBV5-5, the J call TRBJ2-7, with D unclear. Trimming pared 2 bases from V and 6 bases from J, leaving 6 bases between. The CDR3 runs to 11 residues. Germline V gene sequence: CDR1 SGHKS, CDR2 YYEKEE (reference sequence). The CDR3 coding sequence is TGTGCCAGCAGCTTCATAGGCGAGCAGTACTTC. As protein: CASSFIGEQYF. Complete variable domain (other parts from reference TRBV5-5 and TRBJ2-7): DAGVTQSPTHLIKTRGQQVTLRCSPISGHKSVSWYQQVLGQGPQFIFQYYEKEERGRGNFPDRFSARQFPNYSSELNVNALLLGDSALYLCASSFIGEQYFGPGTRLTVT.

The chain has TRBV9 and TRBJ1-1, with D unclear. Germline-derived CDR1 and CDR2 are SGDLS and YYNGEE. This CDR3 contains 15 residues. V was trimmed by 4 bases and J by 4 bases, leaving 17 bases between them. The CDR3 nucleotides read TGTGCCAGCAGCCAGTTTGGAGGGTCGGGCACTGAAGCTTTCTTT. It specifies CASSQFGGSGTEAFF.

This chain links TRBV5-6 with TRBJ2-2; D possibly corresponds to TRBD1 (6 bases). CDR1 and CDR2 (germline): SGHDT, YYEEEE. The CDR3 is 16 residues long. Trimming left V 0 bases short and J 4 bases short, with 13 bases between. This CDR3 reads CASSLGRLGGTGELFF. In DNA form, the CDR3 reads TGTGCCAGCAGCTTGGGTCGGTTAGGGGGCACCGGGGAGCTGTTTTTT. The full variable domain, in which reference TRBV5-6 and TRBJ2-2 provide the parts outside the CDR3, is DAGVTQSPTHLIKTRGQQVTLRCSPKSGHDTVSWYQQALGQGPQFIFQYYEEEERQRGNFPDRFSGHQFPNYSSELNVNALLLGDSALYLCASSLGRLGGTGELFFGEGSRLTVL.

The gene calls are TRBV19 and TRBJ2-7, with 9 bases matching TRBD2. Germline V lookup: CDR1 LNHDA, CDR2 SQIVND (reference sequence). CDR3 length: 15 residues. The V segment lost 5 bases and the J segment 3 bases; nucleotides outside the gene matches: 8. The CDR3 spells CASSASSGRSYEQYF. As DNA, the CDR3 is TGTGCCAGTAGTGCCTCAAGCGGGAGGAGCTACGAGCAGTACTTC.

The table lists this clone with a count of one. V gene TRBV27 combines with J gene TRBJ2-5; a possible D gene is TRBD1 (5 bases). Between the trimmed V and J ends, which lost 0 bases and 4 bases, there was a span of 12 bases. Germline V gene sequence: CDR1 MNHEY, CDR2 SMNVEV (reference sequence). The CDR3 has 15 residues. The CDR3 reads CASSLSDSSRETQYF. CDR3 DNA sequence: TGTGCCAGCAGTTTATCTGACAGTTCGAGAGAGACCCAGTACTTC.

This clone was picked up a small number of times. The rearrangement uses TRBV4-1 and TRBJ1-2, with unresolved D. Germline V CDR1 and CDR2: MGHRA, YSYEKL. The CDR3 totals 14 residues. V lost 1 base to trimming and J lost 0 bases, with 6 bases between them. The CDR3 sequence: CASSQAQANYGYTF. CDR3 DNA sequence: TGCGCCAGCAGCCAAGCCCAAGCTAACTATGGCTACACCTTC.

To note about this clone: This CDR3 is also generated by other DNA sequences in the sample. This chain links TRBV5-1 with TRBJ2-1, with D tentatively TRBD1 or TRBD2 (6 bases each). The germline V gene encodes CDR1 SGHRS and CDR2 YFSETQ. V lost 0 bases and J 0 bases, leaving 10 bases between the germline ends. This CDR3 has 16 amino acids. CDR3 DNA sequence: TGCGCCAGCAGCTTGGAGGGGGGAAGCTCCTACAATGAGCAGTTCTTC. This gives the protein CASSLEGGSSYNEQFF.

The chain joins TRBV12-5 to TRBJ2-5, with 15 positions matching TRBD2. The length of the CDR3 is 19 residues. In germline, CDR1 is LGHNT, CDR2 FRNRAP. After removal of 6 bases from V and 3 bases from J, the junction contained 14 bases not matched to a gene. The CDR3 nucleotides read TGTGCTAGTGGACAAGGACTAGCGGGAGGGCCCGAGGGAAAAGAGACCCAGTACTTC. Amino acid sequence: CASGQGLAGGPEGKETQYF.

This sequence joins TRBV4-1 and TRBJ2-7; tentative D call: TRBD1 (7 bases). The V gene's germline CDR1 is MGHRA and CDR2 YSYEKL. The ends were cut back, 3 bases at V and 2 bases at J, with 17 bases in the middle. The CDR3 totals 16 residues. CDR3 in DNA: TGCGCCAGCAGCCATCGGGGGACAGATACAACCTACGAGCAGTACTTC. This codes for CASSHRGTDTTYEQYF.

The chain has TRBV18 and TRBJ2-7; D is tentatively TRBD1 or TRBD2 (5 bases each). V lost 3 bases, J lost 6 bases, and 18 bases lay in between. The CDR3 is made up of 15 amino acids. Germline lookup yields CDR1 KGHSH and CDR2 LQKENI. The DNA of the CDR3 is TGTGCCAGCTCACCCCCCCAGGGAGCCGCAGGCGAGCAGTACTTC. Translated, it gives CASSPPQGAAGEQYF.

The J gene is TRBJ1-5, the V gene TRBV2; D may be TRBD1 (5 bases). Per the germline V gene, CDR1 is SNHLY and CDR2 is FYNNEI. V lost 6 bases to trimming and J lost 0 bases, with 12 bases between them. This CDR3 region has 15 residues. The CDR3 protein is CASRPGTHSNQPQHF. CDR3 bases: TGTGCCAGCAGGCCCGGGACCCATAGCAATCAGCCCCAGCATTTT.

This rearrangement joins TRBV30 to TRBJ1-1, with a tentative D call TRBD1 (5 bases). This CDR3 has 14 residues. Trimming stripped 4 bases from V and 5 bases from J, with 17 bases between. Germline-derived CDR1 and CDR2 are GTSNPN and SVGIG (reference sequence). CDR3 in amino acids: CAWNLGQGWTEAFF. In DNA form, the CDR3 reads TGTGCCTGGAACCTGGGGCAGGGCTGGACTGAAGCTTTCTTT.

The gene calls are TRBV28 and TRBJ1-4, with TRBD1 matching 10 bases. The length of the CDR3 is 14 residues. Per germline, CDR1 MDHEN and CDR2 SYDVKM. V gave up 5 bases and J gave up 6 bases; unmatched junction bases: 3. This CDR3 is CASSMTGGDEKLFF. The DNA for the CDR3 is TGTGCCAGCAGTATGACAGGGGGCGATGAAAAACTGTTTTTT.

The count of this clone is one. V and J are TRBV4-1 and TRBJ2-7; a possible D gene is TRBD2 (7 bases). V shed 1 base and J shed 3 bases, with 19 bases lying between them. Germline V gene lookup returns CDR1 MGHRA and CDR2 YSYEKL. The CDR3 consists of 17 residues. CDR3 bases: TGCGCCAGCAGCCAAGCCCTTCCTAGAGGGGGGGACTACGAGCAGTACTTC. The encoded protein is CASSQALPRGGDYEQYF.

V gene TRBV5-1 combines with J gene TRBJ2-7, with D maybe TRBD1 (6 bases). Germline CDR1 reads SGHRS; CDR2 reads YFSETQ. This CDR3 region has 13 residues. The V gene lost 2 bases and the J gene lost 3 bases, with 9 bases spanning the gap. CDR3 protein: CASSFKQGYEQYF. Here the CDR3 DNA reads TGCGCCAGCAGCTTCAAACAGGGCTACGAGCAGTACTTC. Looking up the rest from reference TRBV5-1 and TRBJ2-7 gives the full variable domain: KAGVTQTPRYLIKTRGQQVTLSCSPISGHRSVSWYQQTPGQGLQFLFEYFSETQRNKGNFPGRFSGRQFSNSRSEMNVSTLELGDSALYLCASSFKQGYEQYFGPGTRLTVT.

The chain is built from TRBV7-2 and TRBJ2-7, with D perhaps matching TRBD1 (6 bases). The CDR3 covers 14 residues. CDR1 and CDR2 (germline): SGHTA, FQGNSA. The germline V and J ends were trimmed by 5 bases and 6 bases, with 17 bases remaining between them. The CDR3: CASSHPTGWGEQYF. The DNA of the CDR3 is TGTGCCAGCAGCCATCCCACAGGGTGGGGCGAGCAGTACTTC. Full variable domain (outside the CDR3, taken from reference TRBV7-2 and TRBJ2-7): GAGVSQSPSNKVTEKGKDVELRCDPISGHTALYWYRQSLGQGLEFLIYFQGNSAPDKSGLPSDRFSAERTGGSVSTLTIQRTQQEDSAVYLCASSHPTGWGEQYFGPGTRLTVT.

The genes are TRBV5-1 and TRBJ2-5; D is perhaps TRBD1 or TRBD2 (7 bases each). Germline V gives CDR1 SGHRS, CDR2 YFSETQ. CDR3 size: 18 residues. V was pared by 4 bases and J by 5 bases, with 27 bases between. CDR3 in DNA: TGCGCCAGCAGCGACCACCCAGGGGCAGGGGGAGGGCAGGAGACCCAGTACTTC. Translating it yields CASSDHPGAGGGQETQYF.